The rows below give T cell receptor beta chains drawn from one sample of a study of T cells in Graves' hyperthyroidism and ophthalmopathy. MiXCR was run by TCRdb on the multiplex PCR reads, yielding one entry per CDR3 protein. The sample lists about 590,000 distinct CDR3 sequences, 15% to 17% occurring once. Source material: blood. The receptor source for this set is a woman in her thirties with Graves' hyperthyroidism. Both conserved end residues are part of each CDR3. A D gene is named only where the DNA matches it firmly. Not all rows give a size; the values are once, few, many and, for expanded clones, a class.

TRBJ2-1	.	TRBV6-1	.	CASKSSLNSYNEQFF	TGTGCCAGCAAGAGTAGCCTAAACTCCTACAATGAGCAGTTCTTC
TRBJ1-2	TRBD1	TRBV19	.	CATGGVGYTF	TGTGCTACAGGGGGCGTTGGCTACACCTTC
TRBJ2-2	.	TRBV12-3/TRBV12-4	many	CASSSPFRLSGELFF	TGTGCCAGCAGTTCTCCCTTCCGTTTATCCGGGGAGCTGTTTTTT
TRBJ2-1	.	TRBV2	many	CASSEADGLTPGYNEQFF	TGTGCCAGCAGTGAAGCGGACGGCCTCACGCCGGGCTACAATGAGCAGTTCTTC
TRBJ2-3	TRBD2	TRBV30	few	CAWAREEGDTQYF	TGTGCCTGGGCGCGGGAGGAGGGAGATACGCAGTATTTT
TRBJ2-7	.	TRBV5-6	.	CASSLGGPQGSPYEQYF	TGTGCCAGCAGCTTGGGGGGCCCCCAGGGGTCCCCCTACGAGCAGTACTTC
TRBJ2-1	TRBD2	TRBV11-2	few	CASSSLAGGPRGYNEQFF	TGTGCCAGCAGCTCACTAGCGGGAGGCCCCAGGGGCTACAATGAGCAGTTCTTC
TRBJ2-7	.	TRBV7-9	many	CASVKNGPATYEQYF	TGTGCCAGCGTCAAGAACGGGCCCGCTACCTACGAGCAGTACTTC
TRBJ2-2	TRBD2	TRBV6-1	few	CASTWTSGRNTGELFF	TGTGCCAGCACTTGGACTAGCGGGAGGAACACCGGGGAGCTGTTTTTT
TRBJ2-7	.	TRBV11-2	many	CASSAVLENYEQYF	TGTGCCAGCAGCGCTGTACTTGAGAATTACGAGCAGTACTTC